Sequencing of this TCR beta chain was carried out in a study of T cell changes during pregnancy in multiple sclerosis. This table comes from immunoSEQ multiplex PCR, and its TCRdb copy is limited to in-frame clones, with some not included. The sample yields some 40,000 clones, approximately 90% seen once. This clonotype was sampled from a female donor with multiple sclerosis, enrolled in a pregnancy study. Sequences were derived from CD4+ T cells from peripheral blood mononuclear cells, sampled in the third trimester of pregnancy.

The CDR3 spells CASSLGGTGGSYEQYF. In nucleotides, the CDR3 is TGTGCCAGCAGCTTGGGCGGGACAGGGGGCTCCTACGAGCAGTACTTC. The V gene is TRBV5-4, the J gene TRBJ2-7, with 11 positions matching TRBD1. The CDR3 contains 16 residues. Germline values: CDR1 SGHNT, CDR2 YYREEE (reference sequence). With V trimmed by 0 bases and J by 0 bases, 2 bases remained unmatched. The full variable domain, with the rest looked up from reference TRBV5-4 and TRBJ2-7, is ETGVTQSPTHLIKTRGQQVTLRCSSQSGHNTVSWYQQALGQGPQFIFQYYREEENGRGNFPPRFSGLQFPNYSSELNVNALELDDSALYLCASSLGGTGGSYEQYFGPGTRLTVT.